This is a list of T cell receptor beta chains from one sample in a study of beta chain features in type 1 diabetes. Sequenced by immunoSEQ multiplex PCR; TCRdb stores in-frame clones only, minus some. The table includes 200,000 to 250,000 clones, approximately 11% detected once. The specimen was central memory CD4+ T cells from blood. The receptors stem from a man between 18 and 35 years old in good health. Both conserved end residues are trimmed from each CDR3. Some rows have no size entry. The others give once, few or many, or a class for an expanded clone.

clone_size,v_call,j_call,cdr3_aa
-,TRBV5-1,TRBJ2-7,ASSARDRGRGEQY
-,TRBV29-1,TRBJ1-1,SVRTGSFMNTEAF
many,TRBV7-2,TRBJ1-1,ASSLAIGANTEAF
many,TRBV30,TRBJ2-3,AWSVRELGTDTQY
many,TRBV30,TRBJ2-1,AWEDRGRNEQF
-,TRBV10-3,TRBJ2-7,AISGQREATYEQY
-,TRBV30,TRBJ2-7,AWSSIGLSYEQY
-,TRBV4-3,TRBJ2-1,ASSHISSGDEQF
-,TRBV30,TRBJ1-4,AWSWTGVTTNEKLF
-,TRBV28,TRBJ2-5,ASSLSVKTQY
many,TRBV7-2,TRBJ2-3,ASSLWGSTDTQY
few,TRBV7-9,TRBJ2-1,ASSFSGSKYNEQF
-,TRBV10-3,TRBJ2-7,AISDSSRGTGGYEQY
few,TRBV28,TRBJ2-1,ASSLEGLVDEQF
-,TRBV9,TRBJ2-1,ASSVRLAPYNEQF
-,TRBV11-2,TRBJ2-1,ASSPDSGSYNEQF
few,TRBV14,TRBJ2-1,ASSYDWNNEQF
few,TRBV18,TRBJ2-1,ASSFTSGSYNEQF
few,TRBV6-4,TRBJ2-7,ASRRTSGSAYEQY
-,TRBV14,TRBJ1-2,ASSQEPRGFGYGYT
few,TRBV6-5,TRBJ1-1,ASSYTRGTEAF
few,TRBV5-1,TRBJ2-7,ASSWATGNYEQY
many,TRBV23-1,TRBJ1-1,AGSPRTF
few,TRBV25-1,TRBJ2-2,ASSESSFTGELF
many,TRBV7-9,TRBJ2-5,ASSLLRQGLVETQY
few,TRBV15,TRBJ2-5,ATSRDPRGQETQY
-,TRBV19,TRBJ2-5,ASSVGGVQETQY
few,TRBV2,TRBJ2-5,ASSPTGVGQETQY
many,TRBV21-1,TRBJ2-7,ASSKDGDGPSYEQY
few,TRBV4-1,TRBJ2-3,ASSLTSGGGTDTQY
few,TRBV19,TRBJ1-1,ASSRRAEAF
-,TRBV7-6,TRBJ2-1,ASSPALAGGYNEQF
many,TRBV28,TRBJ1-1,ASTMTGFAEAF